This TCR beta chain comes out of a study of T cell changes during pregnancy in multiple sclerosis. Produced via immunoSEQ multiplex PCR; TCRdb's table is partial and in-frame only. The sample shows some 22,000 clones, roughly 90% of them seen only once. J was trimmed by 8 bases and V by 2 bases; bases with no gene match: 8. This CDR3 spans 15 amino acids. Germline assignment: CDR1 SGDLS and CDR2 YYNGEE. The sample consisted of CD8+ T cells from peripheral blood mononuclear cells, taken after pregnancy. The receptor comes from a female donor with multiple sclerosis, enrolled in a pregnancy study. The genes are TRBV9 and TRBJ1-1, with 11 bases matching TRBD1. In DNA, the CDR3 is TGTGCCAGCAGCGTTGCGGGGACAGGGGGAGTAGAAGCTTTCTTT. Its protein is CASSVAGTGGVEAFF.